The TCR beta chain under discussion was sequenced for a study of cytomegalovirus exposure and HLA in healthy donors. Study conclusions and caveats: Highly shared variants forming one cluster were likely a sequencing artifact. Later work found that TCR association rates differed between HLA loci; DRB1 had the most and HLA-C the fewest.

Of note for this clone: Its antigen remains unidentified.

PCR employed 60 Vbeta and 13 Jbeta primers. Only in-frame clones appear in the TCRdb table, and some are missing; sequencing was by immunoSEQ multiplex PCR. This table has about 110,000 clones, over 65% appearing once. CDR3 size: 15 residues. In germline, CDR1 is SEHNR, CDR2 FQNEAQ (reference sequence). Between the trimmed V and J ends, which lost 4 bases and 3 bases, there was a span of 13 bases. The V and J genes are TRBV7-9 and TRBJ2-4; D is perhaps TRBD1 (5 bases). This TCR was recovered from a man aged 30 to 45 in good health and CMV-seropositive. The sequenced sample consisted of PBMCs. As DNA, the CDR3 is TGTGCCAGCAGCTCATCAGGGTCTCTCAAAAACATTCAGTACTTC. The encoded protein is CASSSSGSLKNIQYF.